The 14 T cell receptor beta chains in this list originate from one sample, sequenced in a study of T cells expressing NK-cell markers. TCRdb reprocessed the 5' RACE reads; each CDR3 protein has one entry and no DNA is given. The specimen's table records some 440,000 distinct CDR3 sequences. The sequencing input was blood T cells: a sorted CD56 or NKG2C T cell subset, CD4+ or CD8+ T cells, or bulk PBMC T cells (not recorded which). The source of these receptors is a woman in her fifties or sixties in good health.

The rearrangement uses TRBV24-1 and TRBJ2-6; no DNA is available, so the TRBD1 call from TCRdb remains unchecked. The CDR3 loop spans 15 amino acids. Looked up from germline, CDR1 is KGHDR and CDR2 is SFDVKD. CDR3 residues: CATSEIRGGANVLTF.

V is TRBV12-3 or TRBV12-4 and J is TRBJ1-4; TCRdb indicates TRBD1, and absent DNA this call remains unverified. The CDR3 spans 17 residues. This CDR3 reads CASSLRTGGRRREKLFF.

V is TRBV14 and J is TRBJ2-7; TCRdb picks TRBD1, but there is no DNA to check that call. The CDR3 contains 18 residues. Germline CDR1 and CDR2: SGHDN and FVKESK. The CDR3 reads CASSQRLPGQGVSHEQYF. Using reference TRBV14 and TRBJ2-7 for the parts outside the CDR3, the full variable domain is EAGVTQFPSHSVIEKGQTVTLRCDPISGHDNLYWYRRVMGKEIKFLLHFVKESKQDESGMPNNRFLAERTGGTYSTLKVQPAELEDSGVYFCASSQRLPGQGVSHEQYFGPGTRLTVT.

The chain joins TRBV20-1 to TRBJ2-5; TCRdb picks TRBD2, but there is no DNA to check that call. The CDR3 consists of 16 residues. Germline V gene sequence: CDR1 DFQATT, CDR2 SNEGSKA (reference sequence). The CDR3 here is CSAKRGLAGGHETQYF.

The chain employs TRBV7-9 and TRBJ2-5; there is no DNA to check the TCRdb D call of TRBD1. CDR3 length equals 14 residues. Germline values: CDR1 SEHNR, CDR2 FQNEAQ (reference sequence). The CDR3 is CASSPQGKGKTQYF.

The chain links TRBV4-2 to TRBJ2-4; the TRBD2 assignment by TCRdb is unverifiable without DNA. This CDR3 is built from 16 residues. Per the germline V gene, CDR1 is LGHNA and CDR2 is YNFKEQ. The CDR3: CASSQESARAKNIQYF.

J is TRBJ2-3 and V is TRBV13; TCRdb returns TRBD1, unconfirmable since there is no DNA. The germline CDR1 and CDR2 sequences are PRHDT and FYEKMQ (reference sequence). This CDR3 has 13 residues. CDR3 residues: CASRAQGAGTQYF.

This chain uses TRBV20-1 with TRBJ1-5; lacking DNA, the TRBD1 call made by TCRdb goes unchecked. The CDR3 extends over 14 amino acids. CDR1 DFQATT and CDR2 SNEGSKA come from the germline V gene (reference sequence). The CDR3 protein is CSGVVGEGNQPQHF.

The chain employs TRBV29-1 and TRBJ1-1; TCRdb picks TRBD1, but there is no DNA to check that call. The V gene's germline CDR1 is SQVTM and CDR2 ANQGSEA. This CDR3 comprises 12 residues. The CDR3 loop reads CSVIGGSVKAFF.

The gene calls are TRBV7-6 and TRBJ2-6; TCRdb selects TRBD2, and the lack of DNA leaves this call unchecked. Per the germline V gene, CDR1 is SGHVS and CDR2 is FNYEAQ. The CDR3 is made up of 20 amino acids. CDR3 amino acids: CASSPRLLLAGVSGANVLTF. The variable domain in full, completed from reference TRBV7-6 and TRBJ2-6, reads GAGVSQSPRYKVTKRGQDVALRCDPISGHVSLYWYRQALGQGPEFLTYFNYEAQQDKSGLPNDRFSAERPEGSISTLTIQRTEQRDSAMYRCASSPRLLLAGVSGANVLTFGAGSRLTVL.

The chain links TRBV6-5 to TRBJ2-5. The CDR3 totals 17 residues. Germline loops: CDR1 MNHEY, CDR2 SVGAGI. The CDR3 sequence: CASSQTQSLLGKETQYF.

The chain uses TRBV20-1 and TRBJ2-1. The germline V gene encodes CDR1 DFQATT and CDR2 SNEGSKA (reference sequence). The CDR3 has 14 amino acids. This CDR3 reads CSARSLASYNEQFF.

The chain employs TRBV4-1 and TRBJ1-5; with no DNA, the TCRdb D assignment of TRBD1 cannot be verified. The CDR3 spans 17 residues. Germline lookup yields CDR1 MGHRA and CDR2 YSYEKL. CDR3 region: CASSQDIGQGVGQPQHF.

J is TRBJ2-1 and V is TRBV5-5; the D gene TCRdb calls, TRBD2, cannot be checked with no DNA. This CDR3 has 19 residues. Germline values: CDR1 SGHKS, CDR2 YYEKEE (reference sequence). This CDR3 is CASSFWASGRISSYNEQFF.